The 2 T cell receptor beta chains in this list originate from one sample, sequenced in a study of blood T cell repertoires in COVID-19. Profiling relied on immunoSEQ multiplex PCR, and the TCRdb table lists in-frame clones only, not all of them. The sample shows tens of thousands of clones, around nine tenths of them seen only once. Sample: peripheral blood. These receptors all stem from a man between 60 and 75 years old with acute or convalescent COVID-19.

In nucleotides, the CDR3 is TGTGCCAGCAGTTTAGCGGGAGGGTTAATCAATGAGCAGTTCTTC. It yields the protein CASSLAGGLINEQFF. The chain links TRBV2 to TRBJ2-1; 11 bases fit TRBD2. The length of the CDR3 is 15 residues. The trim removed 5 bases at V and 6 bases at J, leaving 6 bases unmatched. Germline V gene lookup returns CDR1 SNHLY and CDR2 FYNNEI.

The V gene is TRBV11-2, the J gene TRBJ2-2; no definite D call. Trimming cost V 1 base and J 5 bases, with 11 bases left between them. The CDR3 is 15 amino acids. Germline CDR1 and CDR2: SGHAT and FQNNGV. The CDR3 loop is CASSLVPGGTGELFF. The CDR3 DNA follows: TGTGCCAGCAGCTTAGTTCCGGGTGGTACCGGGGAGCTGTTTTTT.